This TCR beta chain was obtained from a study of T cell responses to AZD1222 COVID-19 vaccine. As for the study in general: Second-dose schedules of about 4 or about 12 weeks were combined. Regarding the study as a whole: Every sample of the repertoires postdated the peak T cell response. Across spike, vaccine-associated CD4 TCRs were found, dominant at 160-218 and 743-854.

On this clone itself: Its antigen remains unknown.

Some clones are missing from TCRdb's copy, which holds only in-frame ones; the method was immunoSEQ multiplex PCR. The table includes some 130,000 clones, 70% to 90% detected once. The sequence was collected from an adult in good health. The material was peripheral blood, obtained on day 0 of AZD1222 vaccination.

CDR3 in amino acids: CASSFKAGRISDTQYF. CDR3 DNA sequence: TGTGCCAGCAGCTTTAAGGCAGGGAGGATTTCAGATACGCAGTATTTT. This chain links TRBV5-6 with TRBJ2-3; weak D call: TRBD2 (6 bases). Trimming left V 2 bases short and J 4 bases short, with 17 bases between. Germline V gives CDR1 SGHDT, CDR2 YYEEEE. This CDR3 has 16 amino acids.